This paragraph reports one T cell receptor (beta chain). The data are from a study of cytomegalovirus exposure and HLA in healthy donors. Generated by immunoSEQ multiplex PCR, the TCRdb table keeps only in-frame clones and is missing some. The sample contains about 150,000 clones, roughly 90% of which appear only once. Germline V gives CDR1 ENHRY, CDR2 SYGVKD. V dropped 10 bases and J dropped 0 bases, with 8 bases sitting between them. This CDR3 contains 12 residues. The sequenced material came from PBMCs. The V gene is TRBV10-3, the J gene TRBJ2-3; D gene ambiguous. The receptor was derived from a man aged 18-30 years in good health and CMV-seropositive. CDR3 DNA sequence: TGTGCCACCCAACGGAGCACAGATACGCAGTATTTT. It codes for CATQRSTDTQYF.